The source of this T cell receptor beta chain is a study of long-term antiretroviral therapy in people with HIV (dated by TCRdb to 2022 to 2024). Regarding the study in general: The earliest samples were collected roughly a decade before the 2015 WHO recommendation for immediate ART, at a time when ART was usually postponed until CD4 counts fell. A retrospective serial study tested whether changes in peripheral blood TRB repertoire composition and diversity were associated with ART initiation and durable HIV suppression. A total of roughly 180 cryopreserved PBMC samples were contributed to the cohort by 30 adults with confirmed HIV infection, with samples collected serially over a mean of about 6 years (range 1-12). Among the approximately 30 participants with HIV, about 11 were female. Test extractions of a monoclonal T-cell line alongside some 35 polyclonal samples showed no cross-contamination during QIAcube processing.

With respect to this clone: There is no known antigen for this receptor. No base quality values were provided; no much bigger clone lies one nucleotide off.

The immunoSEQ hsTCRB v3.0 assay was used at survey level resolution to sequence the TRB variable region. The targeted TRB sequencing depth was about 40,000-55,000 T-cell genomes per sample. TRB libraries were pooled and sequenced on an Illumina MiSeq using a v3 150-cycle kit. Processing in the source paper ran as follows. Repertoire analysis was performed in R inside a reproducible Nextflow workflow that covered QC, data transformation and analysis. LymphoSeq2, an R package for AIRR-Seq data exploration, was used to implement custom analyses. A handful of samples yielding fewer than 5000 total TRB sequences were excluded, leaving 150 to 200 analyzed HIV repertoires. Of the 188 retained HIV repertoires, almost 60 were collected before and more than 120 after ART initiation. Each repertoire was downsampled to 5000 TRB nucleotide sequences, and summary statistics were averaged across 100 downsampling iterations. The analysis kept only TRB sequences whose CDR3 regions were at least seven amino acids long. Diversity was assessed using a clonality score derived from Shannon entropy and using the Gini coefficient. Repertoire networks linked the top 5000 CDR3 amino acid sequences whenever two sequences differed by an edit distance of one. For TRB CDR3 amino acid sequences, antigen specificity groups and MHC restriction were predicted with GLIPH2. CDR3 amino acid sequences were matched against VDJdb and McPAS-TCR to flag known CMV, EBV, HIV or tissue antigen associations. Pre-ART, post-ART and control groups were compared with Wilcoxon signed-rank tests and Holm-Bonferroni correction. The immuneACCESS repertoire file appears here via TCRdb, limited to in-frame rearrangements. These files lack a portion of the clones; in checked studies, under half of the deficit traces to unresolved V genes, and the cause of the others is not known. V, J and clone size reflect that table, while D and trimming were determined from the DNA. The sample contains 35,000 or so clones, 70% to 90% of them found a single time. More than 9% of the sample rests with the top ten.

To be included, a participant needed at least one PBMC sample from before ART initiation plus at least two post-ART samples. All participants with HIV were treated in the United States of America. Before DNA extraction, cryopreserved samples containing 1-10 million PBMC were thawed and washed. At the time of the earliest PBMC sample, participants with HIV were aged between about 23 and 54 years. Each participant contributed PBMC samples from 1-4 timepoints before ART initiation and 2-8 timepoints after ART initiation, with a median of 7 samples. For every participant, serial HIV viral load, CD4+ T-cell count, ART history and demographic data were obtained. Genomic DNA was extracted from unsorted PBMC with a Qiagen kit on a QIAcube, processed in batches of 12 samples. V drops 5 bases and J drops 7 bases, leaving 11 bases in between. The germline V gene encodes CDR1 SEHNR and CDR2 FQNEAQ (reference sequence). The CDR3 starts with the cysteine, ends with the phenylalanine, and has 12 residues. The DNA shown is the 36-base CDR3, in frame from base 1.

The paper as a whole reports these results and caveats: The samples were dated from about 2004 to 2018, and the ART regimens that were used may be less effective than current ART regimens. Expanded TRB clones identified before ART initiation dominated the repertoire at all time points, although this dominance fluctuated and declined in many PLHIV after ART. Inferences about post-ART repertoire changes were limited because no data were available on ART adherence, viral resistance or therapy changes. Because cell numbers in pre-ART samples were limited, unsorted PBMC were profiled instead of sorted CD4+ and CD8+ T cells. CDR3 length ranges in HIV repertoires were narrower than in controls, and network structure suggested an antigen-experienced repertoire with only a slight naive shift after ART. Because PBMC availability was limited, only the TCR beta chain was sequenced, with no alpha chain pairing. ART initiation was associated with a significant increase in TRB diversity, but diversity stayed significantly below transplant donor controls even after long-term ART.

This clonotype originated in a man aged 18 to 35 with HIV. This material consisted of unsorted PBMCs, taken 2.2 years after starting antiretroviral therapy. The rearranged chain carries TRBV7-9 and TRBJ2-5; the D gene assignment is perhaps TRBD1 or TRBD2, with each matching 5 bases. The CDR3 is CASSGGGTTQYF. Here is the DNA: TGTGCCAGCAGCGGGGGTGGGACGACCCAGTACTTC.